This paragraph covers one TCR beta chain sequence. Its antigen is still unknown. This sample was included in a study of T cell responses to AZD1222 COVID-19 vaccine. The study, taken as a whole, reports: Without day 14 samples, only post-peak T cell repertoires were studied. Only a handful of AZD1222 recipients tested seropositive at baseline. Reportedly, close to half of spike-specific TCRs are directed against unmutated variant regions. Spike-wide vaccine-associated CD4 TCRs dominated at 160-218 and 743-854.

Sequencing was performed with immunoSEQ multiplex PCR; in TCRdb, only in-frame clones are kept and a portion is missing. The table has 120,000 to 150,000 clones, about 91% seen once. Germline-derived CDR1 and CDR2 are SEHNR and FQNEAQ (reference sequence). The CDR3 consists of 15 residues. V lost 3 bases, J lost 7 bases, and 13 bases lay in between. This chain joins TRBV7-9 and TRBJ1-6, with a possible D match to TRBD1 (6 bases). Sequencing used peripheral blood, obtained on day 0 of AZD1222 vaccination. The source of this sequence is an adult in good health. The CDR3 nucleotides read TGTGCCAGCAGCTTCAGGGGCTCGGCGAATTCACCCCTCCACTTT. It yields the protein CASSFRGSANSPLHF.